This paragraph reports one TCR beta chain. This sample is part of a study of cytomegalovirus exposure and HLA in healthy donors. Amplification used 60 Vbeta primers and 13 Jbeta primers. Data came from immunoSEQ multiplex PCR; TCRdb stores just in-frame clones and leaves some out. The table lists more than 100,000 clones, 15% of them singletons. With 6 bases removed from V and 3 bases from J, the gap between germline ends came to 11 bases. The germline CDR1 and CDR2 sequences are SQVTM and ANQGSEA. The CDR3 covers 12 residues. This receptor was identified in a woman aged 18-30 years in good health and CMV-seronegative. The rearrangement links TRBV29-1 to TRBJ1-2, with D possibly being TRBD1 (6 bases). The sequencing input was PBMCs. CDR3 in DNA: TGCAGCGTCCAAGGGGGGGACTATGGCTACACCTTC. Encoded protein: CSVQGGDYGYTF.